Below, 19 T cell receptor beta chains from the same sample are listed, as sequenced in a study of T cell clusters in autoimmune cytopenias. One tube held mixed TRB-A and TRB-B primer pools for touch-down PCR. Reprocessing the multiplex PCR reads, TCRdb reports a single entry for every CDR3 protein and omits DNA. The sample's table shows hundreds of distinct CDR3 sequences. TRB amplification used around 260 ng of peripheral blood genomic DNA. These data also featured in a second study, about T cell repertoires in aging, cancer and after chemotherapy.

Material: peripheral blood. These receptor sequences come from a human donor with chronic lymphocytic leukemia.

This clonotype is identified as large from frequency. This chain uses TRBV5-6 with TRBJ2-3; TCRdb indicates TRBD1, and absent DNA this call remains unverified. The CDR3 consists of 18 residues. CDR1 is SGHDT and CDR2 is YYEEEE in the germline V gene. CDR3: CASTPRGIPDRGSDTQYF.

Its frequency marks this clonotype as medium-sized (0.01 to 0.1%). The chain recombines TRBV5-1 with TRBJ1-1; without DNA, the TCRdb call of TRBD1 cannot be checked. Germline V gene sequence: CDR1 SGHRS, CDR2 YFSETQ. This CDR3 spans 15 amino acids. CDR3 in amino acids: CASSPEGQQYTEAFF.

V gene TRBV30 combines with J gene TRBJ2-5; there is no DNA to check the TCRdb D call of TRBD1. CDR3 length equals 12 residues. Germline CDR1 and CDR2: GTSNPN and SVGIG (reference sequence). CDR3 loop: CAWGPRGETQYF. Full variable domain (rest looked up from reference TRBV30 and TRBJ2-5): SQTIHQWPATLVQPVGSPLSLECTVEGTSNPNLYWYRQAAGRGLQLLFYSVGIGQISSEVPQNLSASRPQDRQFILSSKKLLLSDSGFYLCAWGPRGETQYFGPGTRLLVL.

By frequency, this clonotype registers large. V is TRBV19 and J is TRBJ1-5. This CDR3 contains 15 residues. Germline V gene lookup returns CDR1 LNHDA and CDR2 SQIVND (reference sequence). The CDR3 spells CASSIGGSSSQPQHF.

This clonotype registers large by frequency. This chain uses TRBV6-1 with TRBJ2-5; checking the TCRdb D call of TRBD2 is not possible without DNA. The germline V gene has CDR1 MNHNS and CDR2 SASEGT. This CDR3 spans 18 amino acids. Here the CDR3 reads CASSEWRETNMYQETQYF.

This clonotype ranks as medium-sized in terms of frequency. This sequence joins TRBV11-2 and TRBJ2-3. Germline CDR1 is SGHAT and CDR2 is FQNNGV. The CDR3 covers 13 residues. CDR3 residues: CASSLSFTDTQYF. Variable domain in full (rest from reference TRBV11-2 and TRBJ2-3): EAGVAQSPRYKIIEKRQSVAFWCNPISGHATLYWYQQILGQGPKLLIQFQNNGVVDDSQLPKDRFSAERLKGVDSTLKIQPAKLEDSAVYLCASSLSFTDTQYFGPGTRLTVL.

This clonotype is called medium-sized based on its frequency. V gene TRBV4-2 combines with J gene TRBJ1-1. The CDR3 length is 13 residues. CDR1 is LGHNA, CDR2 YNFKEQ, per germline. The CDR3 loop is CASSLGVNTEAFF.

This clonotype is classed as medium-sized by frequency. The chain carries TRBV20-1 and TRBJ2-3; TCRdb picks TRBD1, but there is no DNA to check that call. Germline CDR1 and CDR2: DFQATT and SNEGSKA (reference sequence). The CDR3 extends over 13 amino acids. CDR3 in amino acids: CSAPRGAGDTQYF.

This clonotype shows up as large by frequency. This chain connects TRBV5-4 to TRBJ2-1; the TCRdb call, TRBD2, lacks DNA for checking. Germline V gene sequence: CDR1 SGHNT, CDR2 YYREEE (reference sequence). CDR3 size: 17 residues. CDR3 sequence: CASSLEGLAGGPSEQFF.

Measured by frequency, this clonotype is large. This chain links TRBV7-2 with TRBJ2-1. The CDR3 length is 12 residues. CDR1 SGHTA and CDR2 FQGNSA come from the germline V gene. CDR3 loop: CASSTHRGEQFF.

This clonotype registers large by frequency. V usage is TRBV6-1 and J usage is TRBJ1-2; TCRdb calls TRBD1, which cannot be checked without DNA. CDR3 size: 14 residues. CDR1 is MNHNS and CDR2 is SASEGT in the germline V gene. The CDR3 loop is CASKRTGGADGYTF.

This clonotype shows up as medium-sized by frequency. The chain joins TRBV12-3 or TRBV12-4 to TRBJ2-5; TCRdb outputs TRBD1, but without DNA this stays unchecked. The CDR3 extends over 15 amino acids. The CDR3 reads CASSLGQGGWETQYF.

Considering frequency, this clonotype is medium-sized. This chain joins TRBV12-3 or TRBV12-4 and TRBJ2-3; no DNA is available, so the TRBD2 call from TCRdb remains unchecked. This CDR3 is built from 15 residues. This CDR3 reads CASSLVSGGTDTQYF.

The genes are TRBV6-2 or TRBV6-3 and TRBJ2-1. The CDR3 totals 16 residues. Germline CDR1 MNHEY, CDR2 SVGEGT. The CDR3 here is CASSYVAEPPYNEQFF.

Considering frequency, this clonotype is medium-sized. The gene calls are TRBV18 and TRBJ2-7; TCRdb lists TRBD2, though no DNA is available to test this call. This CDR3 region has 13 residues. The V gene's germline CDR1 is KGHSH and CDR2 LQKENI. CDR3 in amino acids: CASSQMGLAEQYF.

This clonotype registers medium-sized by frequency. The chain has TRBV5-1 and TRBJ2-2; the D call from TCRdb, TRBD1, cannot be confirmed without DNA. The CDR3 is made up of 15 amino acids. The germline V gene has CDR1 SGHRS and CDR2 YFSETQ. Here the CDR3 reads CASVPGQLNTGELFF. The complete variable domain, with remaining parts taken from reference TRBV5-1 and TRBJ2-2, reads KAGVTQTPRYLIKTRGQQVTLSCSPISGHRSVSWYQQTPGQGLQFLFEYFSETQRNKGNFPGRFSGRQFSNSRSEMNVSTLELGDSALYLCASVPGQLNTGELFFGEGSRLTVL.

This chain uses TRBV7-2 with TRBJ1-1; TCRdb designates TRBD1, a call that cannot be tested without DNA. Germline V gene lookup returns CDR1 SGHTA and CDR2 FQGNSA. This CDR3 is built from 15 residues. The CDR3 loop is CASSEYRGGNTEAFF.

The chain is built from TRBV19 and TRBJ2-3; TCRdb's assignment of TRBD1 cannot be checked, as there is no DNA. The CDR3 sequence is 14 residues long. The germline CDR1 and CDR2 sequences are LNHDA and SQIVND (reference sequence). This CDR3 is CASSIGTGKDTQYF.

The chain carries TRBV5-8 and TRBJ2-2. This CDR3 is built from 12 residues. CDR1 and CDR2 from the germline V gene are SGHTS and YDEGEE. CDR3 in amino acids: CASSLWPGELFF.